This note documents a single T cell receptor beta chain sequence. Its specificity is not known. Between the trimmed V and J ends, which lost 4 bases and 2 bases, there was a span of 8 bases. The CDR3 consists of 14 residues. Germline V lookup: CDR1 SGHTA, CDR2 FQGNSA. 60 Vbeta and 13 Jbeta primers were used in PCR. Using immunoSEQ multiplex PCR, the repertoire was profiled, and TCRdb retains in-frame clones only, with some absent. The table shows about 140,000 clones, with under 85% occurring only once. This sample stems from a study of cytomegalovirus exposure and HLA in healthy donors. General study findings and limits: There were some V segments, including TRBV6-2 and TRBV6-3, excluded as indistinguishable.

The V call is TRBV7-2, the J call TRBJ2-2; the D is unclear. The material sequenced was PBMCs. The TCR was taken from a man aged 18 to 30 in good health and CMV-seronegative. The CDR3 region is CASSSYLNTGELFF. The CDR3 DNA is TGTGCCAGCAGCTCCTACCTTAACACCGGGGAGCTGTTTTTT.